One sample yielded the 10 T cell receptor beta chains listed below, sequenced in a study of post-analysis software for immune sequencing data. Antigens for these TCRs are unknown. Overall study findings and caveats: Controls had lower frequencies than patients of about 5 TRBV segments, which included TRBV5-6, TRBV5-1 and TRBV20-1.

Built from TCR beta cDNA, the libraries had unique molecular identifiers in them. TCRdb processed the PCR reads anew with MiXCR; each CDR3 protein has one entry. Seen here are approximately 360,000 distinct CDR3 sequences, around 37% observed once, and the top ten hold 13%. The sequenced sample was blood. The receptors derive from a girl under 18 with multiple sclerosis.

The chain links TRBV10-2 to TRBJ2-3, with D maybe TRBD1 (5 bases). The CDR3 sequence is 15 residues long. From germline, CDR1 is WSHSY and CDR2 SAAADI. Trimming shortened V by 10 bases and J by 5 bases, and 22 bases separated the two germline ends. The CDR3 nucleotides read TGCGCCACCCTTGACTGGGGCGAAGGTGGAGATACGCAGTATTTT. It yields the protein CATLDWGEGGDTQYF.

The chain couples TRBV12-3 or TRBV12-4 to TRBJ2-1; 16 nucleotides match TRBD2. CDR3 length equals 16 residues. With 5 bases clipped from V and 11 bases from J, the junction kept 9 bases outside the gene matches. The chain's CDR3 is CASSHGTSGGDPKQFF. The DNA of the CDR3 is TGTGCCAGCAGTCACGGGACTAGCGGGGGGGACCCCAAGCAGTTCTTC.

J is TRBJ2-1 and V is TRBV14; 7 bases agree with TRBD2. V lost 1 base to trimming and J lost 10 bases; unmatched junction nucleotides: 13. The germline V gene has CDR1 SGHDN and CDR2 FVKESK. CDR3 size: 16 residues. CDR3 loop: CASSQVDGLGSREQFF. The CDR3, as DNA: TGTGCCAGCAGCCAAGTCGACGGACTAGGCTCGCGGGAGCAGTTCTTC.

CDR3 region: CSAKGGIPSGFADTQYF. The DNA for the CDR3 is TGCAGTGCTAAAGGGGGGATTCCCTCGGGGTTCGCAGATACGCAGTATTTT. This chain uses TRBV20-1 with TRBJ2-3; perhaps D is TRBD1 or TRBD2 (6 bases each). The V gene's germline CDR1 is DFQATT and CDR2 SNEGSKA (reference sequence). Deletions cut 4 bases from V and 4 bases from J, with 24 bases between. This CDR3 contains 17 residues.

This clonotype was counted between two and nine times. V and J are TRBV20-1 and TRBJ2-1; 10 bases match TRBD2. CDR1 and CDR2 from the germline V gene are DFQATT and SNEGSKA (reference sequence). The CDR3 sequence is 17 residues long. After removal of 5 bases from V and 2 bases from J, the junction contained 12 bases not matched to a gene. As DNA, the CDR3 is TGCAGTGCTGGCTTACATAGCGGGGGGAAGACCTACAATGAGCAGTTCTTC. This encodes CSAGLHSGGKTYNEQFF.

J is TRBJ1-6 and V is TRBV12-3 or TRBV12-4, with D possibly being TRBD1 (5 bases). CDR3 length: 13 amino acids. V lost 10 bases, J lost 4 bases, and 11 bases lay in between. The CDR3 DNA is TGTGCCACCAAGACAGCGTATAATTCACCCCTCCACTTT. As protein: CATKTAYNSPLHF.

The chain couples TRBV20-1 to TRBJ1-4; 7 nucleotides line up with TRBD1. CDR1 and CDR2 (germline): DFQATT, SNEGSKA (reference sequence). CDR3 length equals 13 residues. Trimming at V came to 5 bases and at J to 6 bases, leaving 6 bases not matched to a gene. CDR3 DNA sequence: TGCAGTGCTTGGGACAGAAGATATGAAAAACTGTTTTTT. Amino acid sequence: CSAWDRRYEKLFF.

The J gene is TRBJ1-2, the V gene TRBV29-1, with D hard to call. This CDR3 comprises 14 residues. Germline CDR1 SQVTM, CDR2 ANQGSEA. Trimming took 2 bases from V and 3 from J, leaving 13 bases between them. CDR3: CSVESGLRDYGYTF. The CDR3 DNA reads TGCAGCGTTGAAAGTGGGTTAAGGGACTATGGCTACACCTTC.

The V gene is TRBV28, the J gene TRBJ2-1, with a weak D call TRBD1 (5 bases). In germline, CDR1 is MDHEN, CDR2 SYDVKM. Trimming took 10 bases from V and 8 from J, leaving 21 bases between them. There are 14 residues in the CDR3. CDR3 in DNA: TGTGCCATCCAAGGGGCGACAGACTCGGATGAGCAGTTCTTC. It is translated as CAIQGATDSDEQFF.

The CDR3 region is CSVVGEDNYGYTF. CDR3 nucleotides: TGCAGCGTTGTGGGCGAAGACAACTATGGCTACACCTTC. The chain links TRBV29-1 to TRBJ1-2; unclear D gene. The germline V gene encodes CDR1 SQVTM and CDR2 ANQGSEA. The V end lost 4 bases, the J end lost 2 bases, and 11 bases lay between the germline ends. The CDR3 has 13 residues.